The next 4 T cell receptor beta chains were all read from a single sample in a study of blood T cell repertoires in COVID-19. This table comes from immunoSEQ multiplex PCR, and its TCRdb copy is limited to in-frame clones, with some not included. There are around 270,000 clones in the sample; 65% to 85% occur only once, and 1.5% lies in the top ten. What was sequenced was peripheral blood. The receptors derive from a woman between 40 and 50 years old who had recovered from COVID-19.

Remarks on this clone: Other DNA sequences within the sample encode an identical CDR3. The rearrangement joins TRBV5-1 to TRBJ2-2; TRBD1 matches 7 bases. This CDR3 is built from 15 residues. CDR1 is SGHRS, CDR2 YFSETQ, per germline. Unmatched junction bases numbered 2, after V lost 0 bases and J lost 3 bases. CDR3: CASSLGQGDTGELFF. CDR3 nucleotides: TGCGCCAGCAGCTTGGGCCAGGGGGACACCGGGGAGCTGTTTTTT. Supplemented by reference TRBV5-1 and TRBJ2-2, the full variable domain reads KAGVTQTPRYLIKTRGQQVTLSCSPISGHRSVSWYQQTPGQGLQFLFEYFSETQRNKGNFPGRFSGRQFSNSRSEMNVSTLELGDSALYLCASSLGQGDTGELFFGEGSRLTVL.

The gene calls are TRBV13 and TRBJ1-4, with 7 bases that match TRBD1. The CDR3 sequence is 15 residues long. Germline assignment: CDR1 PRHDT and CDR2 FYEKMQ (reference sequence). V was clipped by 5 bases and J by 3 bases; unmatched bases: 6. CDR3 residues: CASSLRTGANEKLFF. The CDR3 bases are TGTGCCAGCAGCCTCCGGACAGGAGCTAATGAAAAACTGTTTTTT.

This clone was seen just once. The rearrangement links TRBV28 to TRBJ2-1; D is ambiguous. With 7 bases removed from V and 4 bases from J, the gap between germline ends came to 5 bases. Germline V CDR1 and CDR2: MDHEN, SYDVKM. The CDR3 runs to 11 residues. The CDR3 here is CASNIYNEQFF. The DNA of the CDR3 is TGTGCCAGCAACATTTACAATGAGCAGTTCTTC.

The rearrangement uses TRBV28 and TRBJ1-2, with TRBD1 identical over 9 bases. Germline lookup yields CDR1 MDHEN and CDR2 SYDVKM. Trimming removed 3 bases from V and 8 bases from J; junction bases left unmatched: 4. CDR3 size: 13 residues. The CDR3 bases are TGTGCCAGCAGTTTCCGGGACAGGGAAGGCTACACCTTC. Its translation: CASSFRDREGYTF.